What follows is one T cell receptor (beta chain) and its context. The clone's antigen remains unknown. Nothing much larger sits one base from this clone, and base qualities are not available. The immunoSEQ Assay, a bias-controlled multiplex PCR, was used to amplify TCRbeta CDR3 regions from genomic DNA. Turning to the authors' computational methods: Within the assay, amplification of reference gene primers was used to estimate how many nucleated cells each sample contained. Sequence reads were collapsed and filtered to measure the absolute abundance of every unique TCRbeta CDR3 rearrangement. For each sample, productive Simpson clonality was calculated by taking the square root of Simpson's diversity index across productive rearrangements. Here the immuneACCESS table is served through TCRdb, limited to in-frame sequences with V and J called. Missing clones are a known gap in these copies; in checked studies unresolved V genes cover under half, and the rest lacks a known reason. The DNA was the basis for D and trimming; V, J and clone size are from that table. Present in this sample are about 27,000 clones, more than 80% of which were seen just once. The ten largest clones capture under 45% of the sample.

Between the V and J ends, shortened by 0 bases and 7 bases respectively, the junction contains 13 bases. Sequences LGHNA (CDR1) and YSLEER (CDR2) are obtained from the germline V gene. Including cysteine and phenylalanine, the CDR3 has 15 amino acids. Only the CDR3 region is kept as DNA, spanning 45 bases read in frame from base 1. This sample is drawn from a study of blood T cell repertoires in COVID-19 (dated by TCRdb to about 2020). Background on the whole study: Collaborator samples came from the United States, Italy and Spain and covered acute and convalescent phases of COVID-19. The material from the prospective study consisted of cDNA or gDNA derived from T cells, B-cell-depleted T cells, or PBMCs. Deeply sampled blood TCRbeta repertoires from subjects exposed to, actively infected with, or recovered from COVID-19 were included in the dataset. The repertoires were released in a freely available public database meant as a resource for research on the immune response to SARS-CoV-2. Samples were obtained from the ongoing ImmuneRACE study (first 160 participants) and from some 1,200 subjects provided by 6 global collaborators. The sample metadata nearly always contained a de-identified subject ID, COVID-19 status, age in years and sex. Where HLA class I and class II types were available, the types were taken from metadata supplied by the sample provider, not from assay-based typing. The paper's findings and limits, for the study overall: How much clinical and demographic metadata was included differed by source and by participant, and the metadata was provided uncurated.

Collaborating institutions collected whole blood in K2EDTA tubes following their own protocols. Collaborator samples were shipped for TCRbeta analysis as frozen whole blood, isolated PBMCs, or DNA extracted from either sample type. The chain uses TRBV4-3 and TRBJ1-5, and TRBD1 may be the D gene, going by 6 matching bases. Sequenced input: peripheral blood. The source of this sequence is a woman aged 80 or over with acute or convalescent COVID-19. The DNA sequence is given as TGCGCCAGCAGCCAAGACAGGGGCAGTCGACAGCCCCAGCATTTT. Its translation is CASSQDRGSRQPQHF.